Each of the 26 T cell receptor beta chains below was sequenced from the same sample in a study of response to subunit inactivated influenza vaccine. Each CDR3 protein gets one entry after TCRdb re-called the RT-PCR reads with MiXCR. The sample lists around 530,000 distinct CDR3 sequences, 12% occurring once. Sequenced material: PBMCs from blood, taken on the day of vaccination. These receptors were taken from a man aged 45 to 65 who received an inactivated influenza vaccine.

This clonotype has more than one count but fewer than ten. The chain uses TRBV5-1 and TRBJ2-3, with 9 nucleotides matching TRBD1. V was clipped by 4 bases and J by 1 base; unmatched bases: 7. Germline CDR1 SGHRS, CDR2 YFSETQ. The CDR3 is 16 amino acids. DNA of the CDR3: TGCGCCAGCAGCGCAGGGACAGGGTTCGGCACAGATACGCAGTATTTT. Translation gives CASSAGTGFGTDTQYF.

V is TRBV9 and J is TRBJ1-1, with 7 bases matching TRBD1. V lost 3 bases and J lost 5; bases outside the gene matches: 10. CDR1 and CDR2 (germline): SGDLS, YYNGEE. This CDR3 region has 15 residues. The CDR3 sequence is CASSASTGVFTEAFF. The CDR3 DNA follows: TGTGCCAGCAGCGCTTCCACAGGGGTATTTACTGAAGCTTTCTTT.

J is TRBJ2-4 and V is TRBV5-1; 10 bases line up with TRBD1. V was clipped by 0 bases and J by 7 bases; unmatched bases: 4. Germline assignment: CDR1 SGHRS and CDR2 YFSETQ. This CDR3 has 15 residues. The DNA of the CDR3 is TGCGCCAGCAGCTTGGGGGGACAGGGGTCGAACATTCAGTACTTC. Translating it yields CASSLGGQGSNIQYF.

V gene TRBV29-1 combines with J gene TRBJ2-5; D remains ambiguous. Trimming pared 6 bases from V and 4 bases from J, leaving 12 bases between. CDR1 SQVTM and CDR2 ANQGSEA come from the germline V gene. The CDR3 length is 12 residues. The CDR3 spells CSVQKERETQYF. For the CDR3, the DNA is TGCAGCGTCCAAAAGGAAAGAGAGACCCAGTACTTC.

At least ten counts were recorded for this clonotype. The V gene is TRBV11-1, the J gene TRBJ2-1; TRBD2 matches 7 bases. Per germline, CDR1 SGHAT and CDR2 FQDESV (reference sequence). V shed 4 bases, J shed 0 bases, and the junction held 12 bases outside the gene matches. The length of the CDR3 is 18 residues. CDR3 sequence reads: CASSSRRSAGSSYNEQFF. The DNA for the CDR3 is TGTGCCAGCAGCTCTAGACGCTCAGCGGGAAGCTCCTACAATGAGCAGTTCTTC.

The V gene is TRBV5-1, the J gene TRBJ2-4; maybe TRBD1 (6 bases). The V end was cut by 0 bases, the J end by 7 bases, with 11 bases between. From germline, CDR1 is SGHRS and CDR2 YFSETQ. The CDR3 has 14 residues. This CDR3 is CASSLGTARNIQYF. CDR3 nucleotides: TGCGCCAGCAGCTTGGGGACAGCTCGGAACATTCAGTACTTC.

CDR3 loop: CASSRQAFGYEQYF. Here the CDR3 DNA reads TGTGCCAGCAGTCGACAGGCCTTTGGGTACGAGCAGTACTTC. This sequence joins TRBV12-3 or TRBV12-4 and TRBJ2-7, with D perhaps matching TRBD1 (6 bases). This CDR3 comprises 14 residues. Trimming left V 5 bases short and J 4 bases short, with 15 bases between.

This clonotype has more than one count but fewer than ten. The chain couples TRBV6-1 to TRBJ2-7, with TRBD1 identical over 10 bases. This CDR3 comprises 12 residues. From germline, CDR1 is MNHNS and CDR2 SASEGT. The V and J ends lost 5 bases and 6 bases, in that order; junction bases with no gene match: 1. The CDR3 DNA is TGTGCCAGCAGTTGGGACAGGGGCGAGCAGTACTTC. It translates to CASSWDRGEQYF.

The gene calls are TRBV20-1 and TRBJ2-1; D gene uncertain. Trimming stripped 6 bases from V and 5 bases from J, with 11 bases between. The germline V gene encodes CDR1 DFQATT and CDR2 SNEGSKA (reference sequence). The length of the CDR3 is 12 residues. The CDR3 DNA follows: TGCAGTGCCCTGTATTCTAACAATGAGCAGTTCTTC. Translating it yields CSALYSNNEQFF.

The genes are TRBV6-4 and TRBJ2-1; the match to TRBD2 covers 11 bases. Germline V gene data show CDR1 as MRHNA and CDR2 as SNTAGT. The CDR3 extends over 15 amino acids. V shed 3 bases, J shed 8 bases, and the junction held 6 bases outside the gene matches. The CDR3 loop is CASSEASGGTYEQFF. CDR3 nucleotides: TGTGCCAGCAGTGAGGCTAGCGGGGGGACGTATGAGCAGTTCTTC.

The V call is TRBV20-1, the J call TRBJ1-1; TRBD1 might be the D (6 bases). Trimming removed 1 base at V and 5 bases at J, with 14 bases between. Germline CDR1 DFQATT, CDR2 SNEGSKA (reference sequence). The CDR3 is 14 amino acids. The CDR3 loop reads CSARGFPGVTEAFF. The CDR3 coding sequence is TGCAGTGCTAGAGGGTTTCCAGGGGTAACTGAAGCTTTCTTT.

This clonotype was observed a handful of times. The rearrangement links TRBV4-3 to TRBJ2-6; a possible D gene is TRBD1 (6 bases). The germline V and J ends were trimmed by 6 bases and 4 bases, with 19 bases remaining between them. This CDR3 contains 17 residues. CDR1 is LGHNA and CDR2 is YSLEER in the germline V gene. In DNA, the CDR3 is TGCGCCAGCAGTCTGGATCTGGGGGCTGGAGGGGCCAACGTCCTGACTTTC. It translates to CASSLDLGAGGANVLTF.

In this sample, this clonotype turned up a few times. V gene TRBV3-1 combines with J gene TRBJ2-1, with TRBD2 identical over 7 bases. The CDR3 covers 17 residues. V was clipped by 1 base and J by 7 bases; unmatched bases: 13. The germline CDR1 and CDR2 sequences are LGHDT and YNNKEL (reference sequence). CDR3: CASSQGPTGGGVNEQFF. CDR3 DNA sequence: TGTGCCAGCAGCCAAGGACCAACGGGAGGAGGAGTGAATGAGCAGTTCTTC.

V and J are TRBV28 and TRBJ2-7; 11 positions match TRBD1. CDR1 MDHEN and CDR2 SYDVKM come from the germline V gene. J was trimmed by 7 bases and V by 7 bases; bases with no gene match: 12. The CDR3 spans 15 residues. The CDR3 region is CASILTGQGAYEQYF. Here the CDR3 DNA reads TGTGCCAGCATCCTAACTGGACAGGGGGCGTATGAGCAGTACTTC.

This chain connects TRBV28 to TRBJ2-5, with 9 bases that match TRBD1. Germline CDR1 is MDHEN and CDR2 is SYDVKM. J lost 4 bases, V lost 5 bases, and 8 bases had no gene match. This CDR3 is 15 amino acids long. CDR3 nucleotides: TGTGCCAGCAGTATTTCCGGACAGGGGAGAGAGACCCAGTACTTC. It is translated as CASSISGQGRETQYF. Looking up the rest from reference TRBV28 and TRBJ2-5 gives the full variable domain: DVKVTQSSRYLVKRTGEKVFLECVQDMDHENMFWYRQDPGLGLRLIYFSYDVKMKEKGDIPEGYSVSREKKERFSLILESASTNQTSMYLCASSISGQGRETQYFGPGTRLLVL.

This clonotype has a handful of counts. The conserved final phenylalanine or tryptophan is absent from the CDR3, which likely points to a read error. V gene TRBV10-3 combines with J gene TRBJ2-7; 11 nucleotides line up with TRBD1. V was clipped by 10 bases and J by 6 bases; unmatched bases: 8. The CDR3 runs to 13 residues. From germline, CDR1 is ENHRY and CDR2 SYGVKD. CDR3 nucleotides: TGTGCCAGCAACGTCGGGACAGGGGGCGAGCAGTACTTG. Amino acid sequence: CASNVGTGGEQYL.

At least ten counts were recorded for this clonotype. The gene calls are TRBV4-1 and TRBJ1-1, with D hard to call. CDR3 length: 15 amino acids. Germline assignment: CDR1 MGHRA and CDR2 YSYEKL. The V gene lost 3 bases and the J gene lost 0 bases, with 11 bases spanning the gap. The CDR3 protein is CASSHYNQVNTEAFF. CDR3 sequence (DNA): TGCGCCAGCAGCCATTATAACCAGGTGAACACTGAAGCTTTCTTT.

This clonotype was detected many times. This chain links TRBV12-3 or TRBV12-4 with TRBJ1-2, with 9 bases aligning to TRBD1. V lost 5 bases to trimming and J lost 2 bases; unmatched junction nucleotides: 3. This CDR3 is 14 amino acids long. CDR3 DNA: TGTGCCAGCAGTCTCGGACAGGGGAACTATGGCTACACCTTC. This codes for CASSLGQGNYGYTF.

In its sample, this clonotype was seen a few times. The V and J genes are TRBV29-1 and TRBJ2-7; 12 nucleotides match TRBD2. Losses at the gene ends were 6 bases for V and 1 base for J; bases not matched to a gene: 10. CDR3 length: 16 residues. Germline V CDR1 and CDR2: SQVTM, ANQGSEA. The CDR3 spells CSVTGTSGRLSYEQYF. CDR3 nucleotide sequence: TGCAGCGTGACCGGGACTAGCGGGCGTCTTTCCTACGAGCAGTACTTC.

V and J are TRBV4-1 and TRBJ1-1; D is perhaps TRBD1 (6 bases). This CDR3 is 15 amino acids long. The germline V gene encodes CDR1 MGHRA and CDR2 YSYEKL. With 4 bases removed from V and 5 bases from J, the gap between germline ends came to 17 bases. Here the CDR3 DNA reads TGCGCCAGCAGCCCGCAGGCGGACAGAGGTACTGAAGCTTTCTTT. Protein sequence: CASSPQADRGTEAFF.

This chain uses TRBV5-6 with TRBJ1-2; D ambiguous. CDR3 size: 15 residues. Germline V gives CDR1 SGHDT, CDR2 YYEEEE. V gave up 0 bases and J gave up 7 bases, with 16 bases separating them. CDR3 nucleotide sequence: TGTGCCAGCAGCTTGGAGGCCGTCGGGCATATTGGCTACACCTTC. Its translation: CASSLEAVGHIGYTF.

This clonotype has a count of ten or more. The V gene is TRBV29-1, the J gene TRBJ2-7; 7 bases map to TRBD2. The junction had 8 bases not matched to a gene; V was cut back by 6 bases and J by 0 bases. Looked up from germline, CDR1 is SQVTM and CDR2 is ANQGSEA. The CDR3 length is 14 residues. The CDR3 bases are TGCAGCGTCTCGGGGGGAGGCAGCTCCTACGAGCAGTACTTC. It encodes CSVSGGGSSYEQYF.

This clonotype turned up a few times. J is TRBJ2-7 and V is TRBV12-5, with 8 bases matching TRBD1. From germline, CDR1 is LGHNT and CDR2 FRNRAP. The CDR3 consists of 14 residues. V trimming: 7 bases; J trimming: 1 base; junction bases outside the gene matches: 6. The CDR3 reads CASVWTGYSYEQYF. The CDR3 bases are TGTGCTAGTGTTTGGACAGGGTATTCCTACGAGCAGTACTTC.

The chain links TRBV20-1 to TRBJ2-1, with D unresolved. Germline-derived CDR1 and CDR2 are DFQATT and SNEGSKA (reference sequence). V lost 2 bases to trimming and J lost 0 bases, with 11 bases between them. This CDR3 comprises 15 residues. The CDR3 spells CSARLPHSSYNEQFF. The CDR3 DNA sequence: TGCAGTGCTAGACTCCCCCATAGCTCCTACAATGAGCAGTTCTTC.

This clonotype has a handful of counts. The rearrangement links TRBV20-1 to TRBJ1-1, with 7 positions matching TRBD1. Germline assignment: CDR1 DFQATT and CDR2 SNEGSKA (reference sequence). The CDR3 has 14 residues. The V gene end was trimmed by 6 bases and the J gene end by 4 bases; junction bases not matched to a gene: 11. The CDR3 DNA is TGCAGTGCCTCTGGGGAGGGGGCGAGCACTGAAGCTTTCTTT. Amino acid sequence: CSASGEGASTEAFF.

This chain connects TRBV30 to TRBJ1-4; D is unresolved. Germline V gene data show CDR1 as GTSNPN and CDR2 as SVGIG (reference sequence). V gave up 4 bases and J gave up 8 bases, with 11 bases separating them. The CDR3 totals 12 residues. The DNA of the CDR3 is TGTGCCTGGAACCATATGGGGGAAAAACTGTTTTTT. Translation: CAWNHMGEKLFF.